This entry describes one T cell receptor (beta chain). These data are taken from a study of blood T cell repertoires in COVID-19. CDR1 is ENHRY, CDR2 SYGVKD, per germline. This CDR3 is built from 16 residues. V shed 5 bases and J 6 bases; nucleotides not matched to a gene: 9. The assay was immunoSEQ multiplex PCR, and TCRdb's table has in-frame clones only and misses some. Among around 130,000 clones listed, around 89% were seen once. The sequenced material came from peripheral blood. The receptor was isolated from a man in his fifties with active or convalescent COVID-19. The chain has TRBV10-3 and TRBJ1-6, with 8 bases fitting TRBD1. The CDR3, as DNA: TGTGCCATCAGTCCCGGACAGGGCTTAAGTAATTCACCCCTCCACTTT. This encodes CAISPGQGLSNSPLHF.